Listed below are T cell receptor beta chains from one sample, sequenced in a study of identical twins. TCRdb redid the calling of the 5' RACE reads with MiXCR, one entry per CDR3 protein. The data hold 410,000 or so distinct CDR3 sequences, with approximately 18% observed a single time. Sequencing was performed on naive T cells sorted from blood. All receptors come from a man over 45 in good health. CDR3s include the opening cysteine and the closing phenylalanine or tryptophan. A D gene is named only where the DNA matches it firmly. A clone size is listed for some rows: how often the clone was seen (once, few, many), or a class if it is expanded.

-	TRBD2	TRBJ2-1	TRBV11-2	CASSHPSGGDLEQFF	TGTGCCAGCAGCCATCCTAGCGGGGGGGACTTAGAGCAGTTCTTC
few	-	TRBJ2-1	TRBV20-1	CSAPQSASSYNEQFF	TGCAGTGCACCCCAAAGCGCGAGCTCCTACAATGAGCAGTTCTTC
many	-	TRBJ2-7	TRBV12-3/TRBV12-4	CASSFSNEQYF	TGTGCCAGCAGTTTCTCAAACGAGCAGTACTTC
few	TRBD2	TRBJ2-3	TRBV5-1	CASSLEAGGTATDTQYF	TGCGCCAGCAGCTTGGAGGCGGGGGGCACGGCGACGGATACGCAGTATTTT
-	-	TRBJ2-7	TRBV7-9	CASSSPGRNYEQYF	TGTGCCAGCAGCTCCCCCGGGAGAAACTACGAGCAGTACTTC
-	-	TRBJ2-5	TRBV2	CASNLGHRRSQETQYF	TGTGCCAGCAATCTTGGTCATCGTCGCTCGCAAGAGACCCAGTACTTC
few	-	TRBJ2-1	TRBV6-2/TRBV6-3	CASGDSRGYNEQFF	TGTGCCAGCGGGGACTCGCGGGGCTACAATGAGCAGTTCTTC
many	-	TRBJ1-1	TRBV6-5	CASSYSNSDGTEAFF	TGTGCCAGCAGTTACTCGAATTCGGATGGCACTGAAGCTTTCTTT
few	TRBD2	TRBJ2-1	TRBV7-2	CASSPGLAGLFF	TGTGCCAGCAGCCCGGGACTAGCGGGATTATTCTTC
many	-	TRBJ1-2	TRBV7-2	CASSPGSVGYGYTF	TGTGCCAGCAGCCCGGGGTCGGTAGGATATGGCTACACCTTC
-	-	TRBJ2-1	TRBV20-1	CSALPRSYNEQFF	TGCAGTGCTCTGCCTCGGTCCTACAATGAGCAGTTCTTC
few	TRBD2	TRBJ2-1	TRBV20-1	CSGAGTSGLKGTYNEQFF	TGCAGTGGGGCCGGGACTAGCGGCCTAAAAGGCACCTACAATGAGCAGTTCTTC
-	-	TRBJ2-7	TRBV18	CASSPLRPSYEQYF	TGTGCCAGCTCACCATTGCGCCCATCCTACGAGCAGTACTTC
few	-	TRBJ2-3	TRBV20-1	CSALKKTDTQYF	TGCAGTGCCCTTAAGAAGACAGATACGCAGTATTTT
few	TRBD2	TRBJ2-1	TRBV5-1	CASSLSLAGGKSYNEQFF	TGCGCCAGCAGCTTAAGTCTAGCGGGGGGCAAGTCCTACAATGAGCAGTTCTTC
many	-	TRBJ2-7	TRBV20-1	CSASLRTGYEQYF	TGCAGTGCTAGTCTTCGGACTGGCTACGAGCAGTACTTC
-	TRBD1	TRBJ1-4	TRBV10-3	CAISDRVEEKLFF	TGTGCCATCTCGGACAGGGTGGAAGAAAAACTGTTTTTT
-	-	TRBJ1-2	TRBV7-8	CASSLKRVGNYGYTF	TGTGCCAGCAGCTTAAAACGAGTGGGGAACTATGGCTACACCTTC
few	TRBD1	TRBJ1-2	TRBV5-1	CASSLTPSGTGNGYTF	TGCGCCAGCAGCTTGACTCCGTCCGGGACAGGGAATGGCTACACCTTC
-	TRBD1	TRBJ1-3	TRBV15	CATSREYRDRENTIYF	TGTGCCACCAGCAGAGAGTACCGGGACAGGGAGAACACCATATATTTT
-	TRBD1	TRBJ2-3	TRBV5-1	CASSLADRADTQYF	TGCGCCAGCAGCTTGGCCGACAGGGCAGATACGCAGTATTTT
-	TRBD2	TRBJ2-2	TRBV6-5	CASSYSTGRDTGELFF	TGTGCCAGCAGTTACTCGACCGGGAGGGACACCGGGGAGCTGTTTTTT
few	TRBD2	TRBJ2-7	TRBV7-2	CASSGAGGISSYEQYF	TGTGCCAGCAGCGGGGCGGGGGGAATCTCCTCCTACGAGCAGTACTTC
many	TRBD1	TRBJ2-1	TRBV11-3	CASSVGDSYNEQFF	TGTGCCAGCAGCGTAGGGGACAGCTACAATGAGCAGTTCTTC
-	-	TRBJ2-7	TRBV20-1	CSAPNHLGSAYEQYF	TGCAGTGCTCCCAACCACCTGGGTAGCGCCTACGAGCAGTACTTC
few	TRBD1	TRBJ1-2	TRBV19	CASSPNRGQGFGYTF	TGTGCCAGTAGTCCCAACCGGGGACAGGGCTTTGGCTACACCTTC
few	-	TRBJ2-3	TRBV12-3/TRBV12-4	CASSLFVDTQYF	TGTGCCAGCAGCCTATTCGTGGATACGCAGTATTTT
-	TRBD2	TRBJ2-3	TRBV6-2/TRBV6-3	CASSKGTSGTDTQYF	TGTGCCAGCAGCAAAGGGACTAGCGGAACAGATACGCAGTATTTT
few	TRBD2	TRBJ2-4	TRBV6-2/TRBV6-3	CASSETSGSYHGNIQYF	TGTGCCAGCAGTGAGACTAGCGGGAGTTACCACGGAAACATTCAGTACTTC
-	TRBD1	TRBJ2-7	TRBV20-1	CSARGTGQGAWEFYEQYF	TGCAGTGCTAGAGGAACGGGACAGGGGGCATGGGAGTTCTACGAGCAGTACTTC
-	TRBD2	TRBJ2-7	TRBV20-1	CSASGGAEQYF	TGCAGTGCTAGCGGGGGGGCGGAGCAGTACTTC
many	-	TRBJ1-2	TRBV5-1	CASSTESGLGYTF	TGCGCCAGCAGCACAGAATCCGGGCTGGGCTACACCTTC
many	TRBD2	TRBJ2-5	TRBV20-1	CSATPTSGRETQYF	TGCAGTGCTACCCCGACTAGCGGGAGGGAGACCCAGTACTTC
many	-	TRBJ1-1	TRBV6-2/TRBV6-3	CASSSPTDTEAFF	TGTGCCAGCAGTTCCCCCACAGACACTGAAGCTTTCTTT
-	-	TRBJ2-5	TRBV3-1	CASSHSGGGLWAQYF	TGTGCCAGCAGCCACAGTGGTGGGGGGCTCTGGGCCCAGTACTTC
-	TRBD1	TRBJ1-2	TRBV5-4	CASRRGTESYGYTF	TGTGCCAGCAGACGTGGGACAGAGAGCTATGGCTACACCTTC
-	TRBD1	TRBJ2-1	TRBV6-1	CASSLRTGGVYNEQFF	TGTGCCAGCAGCCTACGGACAGGGGGCGTCTACAATGAGCAGTTCTTC
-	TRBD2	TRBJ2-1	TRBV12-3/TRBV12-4	CASNSLAGRYNEQFF	TGTGCCAGCAACTCCCTAGCGGGGCGCTACAATGAGCAGTTCTTC
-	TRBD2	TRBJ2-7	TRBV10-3	CAITGTSAGEQYF	TGTGCCATCACCGGGACTAGCGCGGGCGAGCAGTACTTC
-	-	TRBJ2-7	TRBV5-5	CASSFNPRGGEFHEQYF	TGTGCCAGCAGCTTTAATCCCCGAGGGGGTGAGTTCCACGAGCAGTACTTC
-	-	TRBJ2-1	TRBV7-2	CASSLAWGGTHRRVSYNEQFF	TGTGCCAGCAGCTTAGCATGGGGCGGGACGCACCGTCGGGTCTCCTACAATGAGCAGTTCTTC
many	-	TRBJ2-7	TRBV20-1	CSARDSSLAASKQYF	TGCAGTGCTAGAGATTCTAGTCTAGCCGCAAGCAAGCAGTACTTC
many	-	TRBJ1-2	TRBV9	CASSVYSSSEYGYTF	TGTGCCAGCAGCGTCTATTCCTCCTCCGAATATGGCTACACCTTC
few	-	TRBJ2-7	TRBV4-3	CASSQDSTYEQYF	TGCGCCAGCAGCCAGGACAGTACCTACGAGCAGTACTTC
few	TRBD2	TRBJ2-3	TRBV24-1	CATMSGRSTDTQYF	TGTGCCACCATGAGCGGGAGAAGCACAGATACGCAGTATTTT
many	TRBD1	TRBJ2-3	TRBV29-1	CSVERPTGADTQYF	TGCAGCGTTGAACGTCCGACAGGGGCAGATACGCAGTATTTT
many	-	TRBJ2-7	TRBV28	CASRPPAAAYEQYF	TGTGCCAGCAGGCCGCCAGCGGCAGCTTACGAGCAGTACTTC
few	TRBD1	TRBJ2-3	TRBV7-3	CASSTGTGGPDTQYF	TGTGCCAGCAGCACCGGGACAGGGGGCCCAGATACGCAGTATTTT
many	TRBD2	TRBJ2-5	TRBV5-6	CASSLDASGSKETQYF	TGTGCCAGCAGCTTGGATGCTAGCGGTAGTAAAGAGACCCAGTACTTC